This TCR beta chain was recorded in a study of control samples from healthy donors and cancer patients. Produced via immunoSEQ multiplex PCR; TCRdb's table is partial and in-frame only. The profile shows roughly 64,000 clones, 90% of them singletons. The CDR3 totals 19 residues. The V segment lost 0 bases and the J segment 0 bases; nucleotides outside the gene matches: 11. The germline V gene encodes CDR1 LNHNV and CDR2 YYDKDF (reference sequence). V usage is TRBV15 and J usage is TRBJ1-3; 7 nucleotides match TRBD1. Sequencing input: PBMCs. This TCR was sampled from a woman aged 50 to 65 with colorectal cancer. CDR3 nucleotides: TGTGCCACCAGCAGAGATCGTTGGGACAGCGGTTACTCTGGAAACACCATATATTTT. Residues: CATSRDRWDSGYSGNTIYF. Full variable domain (remainder filled in from reference TRBV15 and TRBJ1-3): DAMVIQNPRYQVTQFGKPVTLSCSQTLNHNVMYWYQQKSSQAPKLLFHYYDKDFNNEADTPDNFQSRRPNTSFCFLDIRSPGLGDTAMYLCATSRDRWDSGYSGNTIYFGEGSWLTVV.